Shown below are 32 T cell receptor beta chains from a single sample sequenced in a study of radiation and T cells in renal cell carcinoma. TCRdb keeps only in-frame clones here, not all; method: immunoSEQ multiplex PCR. Of about 47,000 clones in the sample, 80% were seen once. Time point noted: blood 2 weeks post-SBRT. Indicated treatment: 15 Gy SBRT to primary tumor, nephrectomy 4 weeks later. The input for sequencing was blood, taken from a patient whose treatment included radiotherapy and nephrectomy. The origin of the receptors is a woman aged 70-85 years with renal cell carcinoma.

The CDR3: CATSRGDTNEKLFF. The CDR3 nucleotides read TGTGCCACCAGCAGAGGGGACACTAATGAAAAACTGTTTTTT. The chain combines TRBV15 with TRBJ1-4; the D gene is possibly TRBD1 (5 bases). The ends were cut back, 1 base at V and 2 bases at J, with 5 bases in the middle. Germline V gene lookup returns CDR1 LNHNV and CDR2 YYDKDF (reference sequence). This CDR3 contains 14 residues.

V and J are TRBV2 and TRBJ2-5, with 12 bases lining up with TRBD2. Losses at the gene ends were 7 bases for V and 5 bases for J; bases not matched to a gene: 14. Germline CDR1 reads SNHLY; CDR2 reads FYNNEI. This CDR3 is built from 17 residues. CDR3 nucleotides: TGTGCCAGCACCGCCGGCCAACTAGCGGGAGGAGGGGAGACCCAGTACTTC. Translating it yields CASTAGQLAGGGETQYF.

This chain links TRBV5-4 with TRBJ2-5; TRBD1 matches at 8 bases. The better agreement between TRBJ2-7 and the DNA end casts doubt on the J call. The CDR3 contains 15 residues. The germline V gene has CDR1 SGHNT and CDR2 YYREEE (reference sequence). CDR3: CASSGPTGVTYEQYF. CDR3 in DNA: TGTGCCAGCAGCGGCCCGACAGGGGTAACCTACGAGCAGTACTTC.

Note on this clone: An end of the junction differs from the germline gene, which may be a read error. V usage is TRBV20-1 and J usage is TRBJ2-1; 10 bases are shared with TRBD1. This CDR3 contains 11 residues. Looked up from germline, CDR1 is DFQATT and CDR2 is SNEGSKA (reference sequence). The CDR3 loop reads CGTGESNEQFF. CDR3 sequence (DNA): TGTGGGACAGGGGAGTCCAATGAGCAGTTCTTC.

The chain carries TRBV7-9 and TRBJ2-5; maybe TRBD1 (6 bases). Germline CDR1 SEHNR, CDR2 FQNEAQ (reference sequence). Trimming removed 1 base from V and 4 bases from J, with 13 bases in between. The CDR3 extends over 15 amino acids. The CDR3 DNA reads TGTGCCAGCAGCTTAGGGACAGTCAGAGGAGAGACCCAGTACTTC. This gives the protein CASSLGTVRGETQYF.

In DNA form, the CDR3 reads TGTGCCAGCAGTCTGCAGGGGGGAAAATACGAGCAGTACTTC. This codes for CASSLQGGKYEQYF. The V gene is TRBV6-5, the J gene TRBJ2-7, with TRBD1 as a possible D gene (7 bases). Per germline, CDR1 MNHEY and CDR2 SVGAGI. Trimming left V 5 bases short and J 4 bases short, with 15 bases between. The CDR3 sequence is 14 residues long.

The chain couples TRBV10-3 to TRBJ2-3, with a possible D match to TRBD1 (5 bases). Germline loops: CDR1 ENHRY, CDR2 SYGVKD. Trimming left V 3 bases short and J 4 bases short, with 8 bases between. This CDR3 is built from 13 residues. For the CDR3, the DNA is TGTGCCATCAGTGACCAGGGTTCAGATACGCAGTATTTT. Translating gives CAISDQGSDTQYF.

The gene calls are TRBV6-4 and TRBJ2-7, with 9 bases fitting TRBD2. This CDR3 has 18 amino acids. The V and J ends lost 1 base and 6 bases, in that order; junction bases with no gene match: 16. Germline CDR1 MRHNA, CDR2 SNTAGT. This CDR3 reads CASSDFPGLAAAHFEQYF. DNA for the CDR3: TGTGCCAGCAGTGACTTCCCGGGACTAGCTGCAGCCCACTTCGAGCAGTACTTC.

CDR3 in amino acids: CASSLGRASDTQYF. The CDR3 region has the DNA TGCGCCAGCAGCTTGGGAAGGGCTAGCGATACGCAGTATTTT. V is TRBV5-1 and J is TRBJ2-3; perhaps TRBD2 as D (5 bases). CDR3 length equals 14 residues. The germline gives CDR1 SGHRS, CDR2 YFSETQ. Trimming shortened V by 0 bases and J by 6 bases, and 11 bases separated the two germline ends.

This chain joins TRBV6-1 and TRBJ1-2; D gene uncertain. The CDR3 totals 13 residues. Looked up from germline, CDR1 is MNHNS and CDR2 is SASEGT. V dropped 4 bases and J dropped 4 bases, with 10 bases sitting between them. The chain's CDR3 is CASSGWTRYGYTF. The CDR3 nucleotides are TGTGCCAGCAGTGGGTGGACTCGCTATGGCTACACCTTC.

V is TRBV5-6 and J is TRBJ2-5; the D gene is possibly TRBD1 (6 bases). The CDR3 runs to 15 residues. Trimming removed 0 bases at V and 4 bases at J, with 13 bases between. The germline CDR1 and CDR2 sequences are SGHDT and YYEEEE. CDR3 sequence (DNA): TGTGCCAGCAGCTTGGTACAGGGCAGCGGAGAGACCCAGTACTTC. Amino acids: CASSLVQGSGETQYF.

As DNA, the CDR3 is TGTGCCAGCAGCGCCGCCTGGAGCAATCAGCCCCAGCATTTT. This gives the protein CASSAAWSNQPQHF. This chain connects TRBV6-5 to TRBJ1-5; D ambiguous. The CDR3 is 14 amino acids. Germline loops: CDR1 MNHEY, CDR2 SVGAGI. V lost 6 bases and J lost 1, with 10 bases in between.

This clone came up a few times. This rearrangement joins TRBV15 to TRBJ2-6, with D maybe TRBD1 (6 bases). Germline V gene data show CDR1 as LNHNV and CDR2 as YYDKDF (reference sequence). This CDR3 has 14 residues. V was trimmed by 5 bases and J by 2 bases, leaving 7 bases between them. The CDR3 nucleotides are TGTGCCACCAGCGGGGGCGCTGGGGCCAACGTCCTGACTTTC. Its protein product is CATSGGAGANVLTF.

The chain uses TRBV19 and TRBJ2-1; the D gene is possibly TRBD2 (6 bases). The ends were cut back, 1 base at V and 8 bases at J, with 15 bases in the middle. Germline V lookup: CDR1 LNHDA, CDR2 SQIVND (reference sequence). The CDR3 is 15 residues long. The CDR3 DNA reads as TGTGCCAGTAGTATAGTTGGAGGGGTGCTCGATGAGCAGTTCTTC. It yields the protein CASSIVGGVLDEQFF.

The count of this clone is one. The J gene is TRBJ2-1, the V gene TRBV6-6, with TRBD2 identical over 11 bases. The CDR3 is 15 residues long. J gave up 0 bases and V 6 bases, and 1 base lay outside the gene matches. The V gene's germline CDR1 is MNHNY and CDR2 SVGAGI (reference sequence). The CDR3 bases are TGTGCCAGCAGGGGACTAGCGGACTCCTACAATGAGCAGTTCTTC. It yields the protein CASRGLADSYNEQFF.

This rearrangement joins TRBV11-2 to TRBJ2-3, with D uncertain. Germline lookup yields CDR1 SGHAT and CDR2 FQNNGV. The V end was cut by 5 bases, the J end by 2 bases, with 11 bases between. The CDR3 contains 14 residues. The CDR3 DNA reads TGTGCCAGCAGCGAAAATTTTGACACAGATACGCAGTATTTT. This gives the protein CASSENFDTDTQYF.

The chain has TRBV29-1 and TRBJ2-5; D not certain. The length of the CDR3 is 10 residues. CDR1 and CDR2 (germline): SQVTM, ANQGSEA. Between the trimmed V and J ends, which lost 5 bases and 2 bases, there was a span of 3 bases. CDR3 sequence: CSVSQETQYF. The CDR3 coding sequence is TGCAGCGTTTCGCAAGAGACCCAGTACTTC.

This clone was detected only a few times. The chain's CDR3 is CASSPGTGNQPQHF. The DNA for the CDR3 is TGTGCCAGCAGCCCAGGGACAGGGAATCAGCCCCAGCATTTT. V usage is TRBV2 and J usage is TRBJ1-5; TRBD1 agrees at 9 bases. The CDR3 totals 14 residues. Germline CDR1 SNHLY, CDR2 FYNNEI. V was clipped by 6 bases and J by 4 bases; unmatched bases: 4.

A word on this clone: Other DNA sequences in this sample translate to the same CDR3. This sequence joins TRBV4-1 and TRBJ2-7; the D is unclear. Trimming took 1 base from V and 0 from J, leaving 10 bases between them. CDR1 MGHRA and CDR2 YSYEKL come from the germline V gene. The CDR3 has 15 amino acids. The chain's CDR3 is CASSQGRARSYEQYF. The CDR3 region has the DNA TGCGCCAGCAGCCAAGGAAGGGCTCGCTCCTACGAGCAGTACTTC.

V gene TRBV5-8 combines with J gene TRBJ2-7; D is perhaps TRBD1 or TRBD2 (5 bases each). The V and J ends lost 4 bases and 6 bases respectively, with 11 bases between them. Germline loops: CDR1 SGHTS, CDR2 YDEGEE. The CDR3 length is 12 residues. The CDR3 DNA reads TGTGCCAGCAGCGTGGGACGTCGCGAGCAGTACTTC. Protein product: CASSVGRREQYF.

This chain uses TRBV4-1 with TRBJ2-3; 7 positions match TRBD1. CDR1 is MGHRA and CDR2 is YSYEKL in the germline V gene. Unmatched junction bases numbered 3, after V lost 5 bases and J lost 1 base. This CDR3 is 14 amino acids long. CDR3 coding DNA: TGCGCCAGCAGCAACAGGGGAGGCACAGATACGCAGTATTTT. As protein: CASSNRGGTDTQYF.

The chain uses TRBV27 and TRBJ2-7; 10 nucleotides line up with TRBD2. The junction had 1 base not matched to a gene; V was cut back by 8 bases and J by 3 bases. This CDR3 is built from 12 residues. Looked up from germline, CDR1 is MNHEY and CDR2 is SMNVEV (reference sequence). CDR3 region: CASGLADYEQYF. The CDR3 DNA reads as TGTGCCAGCGGACTAGCGGACTACGAGCAGTACTTC.

The chain couples TRBV5-1 to TRBJ2-7; D is possibly TRBD1 or TRBD2 (7 bases each). The ends were cut back, 6 bases at V and 6 bases at J, with 19 bases in the middle. The CDR3 has 14 residues. Looked up from germline, CDR1 is SGHRS and CDR2 is YFSETQ. CDR3 sequence reads: CASNPRQGGAEQYF. For the CDR3, the DNA is TGCGCCAGCAACCCCCGACAGGGAGGGGCCGAGCAGTACTTC.

This chain links TRBV5-1 with TRBJ2-5; 7 positions match TRBD1. Per germline, CDR1 SGHRS and CDR2 YFSETQ. V was clipped by 0 bases and J by 2 bases; unmatched bases: 1. The CDR3 has 14 amino acids. The CDR3 sequence is CASSLGTGQETQYF. The CDR3 nucleotides read TGCGCCAGCAGCTTGGGGACAGGACAAGAGACCCAGTACTTC.

The chain has TRBV29-1 and TRBJ1-2; 10 bases align to TRBD1. Per the germline V gene, CDR1 is SQVTM and CDR2 is ANQGSEA. CDR3 length: 15 residues. V lost 4 bases to trimming and J lost 0 bases; unmatched junction nucleotides: 5. The CDR3 DNA sequence: TGCAGCGTTGTCGGGACAGGGGCCGCTAACTATGGCTACACCTTC. This translates into CSVVGTGAANYGYTF.

This sequence joins TRBV7-9 and TRBJ2-7; 8 bases agree with TRBD2. V shed 1 base and J 4 bases; nucleotides not matched to a gene: 3. CDR1 is SEHNR and CDR2 is FQNEAQ in the germline V gene (reference sequence). The CDR3 covers 14 residues. The CDR3 coding sequence is TGTGCCAGCAGCTTAGAGCGGGAGTCTTACGAGCAGTACTTC. It translates to CASSLERESYEQYF.

The chain recombines TRBV4-2 with TRBJ2-1; 11 nucleotides agree with TRBD2. J lost 8 bases, V lost 1 base, and 13 bases had no gene match. Germline lookup yields CDR1 LGHNA and CDR2 YNFKEQ. CDR3 length: 18 residues. The DNA for the CDR3 is TGTGCCAGCAGCCAAGCGGGTCTTAGCGGGGGGGCCGGTGATGAGCAGTTCTTC. Protein sequence: CASSQAGLSGGAGDEQFF.

Within the sample, this clone is medium-sized. The V and J genes are TRBV7-2 and TRBJ1-2, with D uncertain. Germline V gives CDR1 SGHTA, CDR2 FQGNSA. V lost 1 base to trimming and J lost 10 bases, with 13 bases between them. The CDR3 extends over 13 amino acids. CDR3 nucleotide sequence: TGTGCCAGCAGCTTAGGGGATAACAGTTACTACACCTTC. Translated, it gives CASSLGDNSYYTF.

In DNA, the CDR3 is TGTGCCAGTACCGGGAGAGACAGTCCGGAGACCCAGTACTTC. Protein sequence: CASTGRDSPETQYF. This sequence joins TRBV19 and TRBJ2-5; D possibly corresponds to TRBD2 (6 bases). Germline CDR1 is LNHDA and CDR2 is SQIVND (reference sequence). This CDR3 contains 14 residues. Between the trimmed V and J ends, which lost 7 bases and 5 bases, there was a span of 17 bases.

CDR3: CASSIGRSSDEQFF. The DNA for the CDR3 is TGTGCCAGTAGTATAGGTAGGTCCAGCGATGAGCAGTTCTTC. The chain links TRBV19 to TRBJ2-1; D is undetermined. Germline loops: CDR1 LNHDA, CDR2 SQIVND (reference sequence). The CDR3 is 14 residues long. V was trimmed by 1 base and J by 8 bases, leaving 12 bases between them.

This chain joins TRBV15 and TRBJ1-5; 8 bases match TRBD1. Germline trimming cut 3 bases from V and 5 bases from J; bases unmatched to any gene: 6. The V gene's germline CDR1 is LNHNV and CDR2 YYDKDF (reference sequence). CDR3 length: 15 amino acids. This chain's CDR3 is CATSRGQAVHQPQHF. The CDR3 DNA is TGTGCCACCAGCAGGGGACAGGCGGTCCATCAGCCCCAGCATTTT.

In DNA form, the CDR3 reads TGTGCCAGCAGTAAAGAGTACACCGGGGAGCTGTTTTTT. Protein: CASSKEYTGELFF. This chain connects TRBV7-8 to TRBJ2-2; D ambiguous. V gave up 6 bases and J gave up 3 bases, with 8 bases separating them. There are 13 residues in the CDR3. CDR1 SGHVS and CDR2 FQNEAQ come from the germline V gene.